This T cell receptor (beta chain) was retrieved from a study of cytomegalovirus exposure and HLA in healthy donors. 13 Jbeta primers and 60 Vbeta primers were used for the PCR. Clones were read by immunoSEQ multiplex PCR, and TCRdb kept only the in-frame ones, dropping some. The table shows 150,000 to 200,000 clones, with 75% to 90% occurring only once. Broader study findings: The analysis excluded some indistinguishable V segments, including TRBV6-2 and TRBV6-3. Later analysis associated a missense DCLRE1C variant with TCR beta V- and J-gene trimming. Later on, an analysis showed TCR association rates differing by HLA locus, with DRB1 the most and HLA-C the fewest.

Germline V gives CDR1 SGHRS, CDR2 YFSETQ. With 2 bases clipped from V and 4 bases from J, the junction kept 15 bases outside the gene matches. CDR3 size: 17 residues. For this clone: No antigen is known for it.

The TCR sequence derives from a girl aged 2 to 10 in good health and CMV-seropositive. Specimen: PBMCs. The chain couples TRBV5-1 to TRBJ2-7; TRBD1 agrees at 7 bases. The CDR3 protein is CASSLKTGWSSEYEQYF. In DNA form, the CDR3 reads TGCGCCAGCAGCTTAAAGACAGGGTGGTCATCTGAATACGAGCAGTACTTC.